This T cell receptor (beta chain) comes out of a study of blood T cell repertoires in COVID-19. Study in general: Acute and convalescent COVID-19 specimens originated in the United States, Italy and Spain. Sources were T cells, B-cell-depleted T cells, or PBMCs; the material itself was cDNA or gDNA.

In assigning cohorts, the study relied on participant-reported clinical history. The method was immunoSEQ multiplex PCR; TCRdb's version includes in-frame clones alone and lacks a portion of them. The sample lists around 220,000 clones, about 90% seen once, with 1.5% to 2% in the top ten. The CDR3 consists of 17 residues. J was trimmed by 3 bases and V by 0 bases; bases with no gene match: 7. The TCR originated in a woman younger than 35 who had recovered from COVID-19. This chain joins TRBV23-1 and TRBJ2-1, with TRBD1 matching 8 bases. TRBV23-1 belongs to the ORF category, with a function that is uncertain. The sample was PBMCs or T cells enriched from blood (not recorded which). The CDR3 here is CASSQSPGQGFYNEQFF. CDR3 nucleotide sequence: TGCGCCAGCAGTCAATCCCCCGGACAGGGTTTCTACAATGAGCAGTTCTTC.